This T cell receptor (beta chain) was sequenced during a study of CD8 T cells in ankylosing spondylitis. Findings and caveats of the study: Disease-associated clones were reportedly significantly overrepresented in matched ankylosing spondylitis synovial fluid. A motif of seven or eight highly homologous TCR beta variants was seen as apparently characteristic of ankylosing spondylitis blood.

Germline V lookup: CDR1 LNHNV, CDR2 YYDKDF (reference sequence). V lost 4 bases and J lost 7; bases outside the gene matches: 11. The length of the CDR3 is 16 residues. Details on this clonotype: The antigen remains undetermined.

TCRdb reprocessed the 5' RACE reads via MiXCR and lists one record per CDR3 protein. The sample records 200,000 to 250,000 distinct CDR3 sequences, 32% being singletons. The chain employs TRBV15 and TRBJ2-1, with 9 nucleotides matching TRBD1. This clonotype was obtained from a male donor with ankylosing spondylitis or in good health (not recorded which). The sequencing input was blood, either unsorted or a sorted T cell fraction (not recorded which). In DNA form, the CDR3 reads TGTGCCACCAGCATCCTGGACAGGGGAACAGGGAATGAGCAGTTCTTC. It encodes CATSILDRGTGNEQFF.